The 23 T cell receptor beta chains below come from one sample, sequenced in a study of blood T cell repertoires in COVID-19. Repertoires were generated with immunoSEQ multiplex PCR, while TCRdb's copy carries only in-frame clones and drops some. The sample has roughly 500,000 clones; roughly 89% are singletons. Sequenced input: peripheral blood. These receptors were taken from a man aged 18-30 years with COVID-19, enrolled during active disease.

The rearrangement links TRBV10-1 to TRBJ2-5; D is uncertain. The CDR3 extends over 15 amino acids. Germline lookup yields CDR1 WNHNN and CDR2 SYGVQD (reference sequence). Trimming cost V 2 bases and J 4 bases, with 14 bases left between them. The CDR3 DNA follows: TGCGCCAGCAGTGAGGGTCAAGCGCCGAGAGAGACCCAGTACTTC. Protein sequence: CASSEGQAPRETQYF.

The chain recombines TRBV27 with TRBJ2-1; 10 bases map to TRBD2. This CDR3 region has 18 residues. CDR1 MNHEY and CDR2 SMNVEV come from the germline V gene (reference sequence). Trimming cost V 6 bases and J 0 bases; bases outside gene matches: 11. CDR3 region: CASRPGLATSSSYNEQFF. DNA of the CDR3: TGTGCCAGCAGACCGGGACTAGCGACCTCAAGCTCCTACAATGAGCAGTTCTTC.

The gene calls are TRBV7-2 and TRBJ2-1, with D uncertain. This CDR3 spans 15 amino acids. Trimming shortened V by 3 bases and J by 0 bases, and 9 bases separated the two germline ends. The germline V gene encodes CDR1 SGHTA and CDR2 FQGNSA. The CDR3 reads CASSLGTSSYNEQFF. CDR3 bases: TGTGCCAGCAGCTTGGGCACCAGCTCCTACAATGAGCAGTTCTTC.

V gene TRBV10-2 combines with J gene TRBJ2-1; tentative D call: TRBD2 (6 bases). The CDR3 consists of 14 residues. Germline values: CDR1 WSHSY, CDR2 SAAADI. Trimming took 8 bases from V and 6 from J, leaving 17 bases between them. CDR3 DNA sequence: TGCGCCAGCCGAAACTCCGGGAGAACCAATGAGCAGTTCTTC. Its translation is CASRNSGRTNEQFF.

V gene TRBV6-5 combines with J gene TRBJ2-7, with 9 bases matching TRBD1. The junction had 3 bases not matched to a gene; V was cut back by 0 bases and J by 0 bases. Germline V lookup: CDR1 MNHEY, CDR2 SVGAGI. This CDR3 is built from 16 residues. CDR3 protein: CASSYSGQGLSYEQYF. CDR3 in DNA: TGTGCCAGCAGTTACTCGGGACAGGGCCTCTCCTACGAGCAGTACTTC.

This CDR3 is CASSIASRSYNEQFF. CDR3 in DNA: TGTGCCAGTAGTATAGCTTCTCGCTCCTACAATGAGCAGTTCTTC. The V call is TRBV19, the J call TRBJ2-1; D unresolved. Trimming removed 1 base from V and 0 bases from J, with 7 bases in between. The CDR3 spans 15 residues. Germline CDR1 LNHDA, CDR2 SQIVND (reference sequence).

J is TRBJ2-7 and V is TRBV10-3; D ambiguous. V lost 2 bases to trimming and J lost 5 bases, with 4 bases between them. This CDR3 is built from 11 residues. The germline V gene encodes CDR1 ENHRY and CDR2 SYGVKD. CDR3 coding DNA: TGTGCCATCAGTGAGGGAGACGAGCAGTACTTC. Protein: CAISEGDEQYF.

This clone has a handful of counts. The chain links TRBV5-5 to TRBJ1-5, with a tentative D call TRBD1 (5 bases). The CDR3 contains 15 residues. Germline CDR1 SGHKS, CDR2 YYEKEE (reference sequence). V was shortened by 5 bases and J by 4 bases, with 16 bases between the two germline ends. CDR3 sequence: CASSRQGSENQPQHF. CDR3 coding DNA: TGTGCCAGCAGTAGGCAGGGAAGCGAGAATCAGCCCCAGCATTTT.

The rearrangement links TRBV28 to TRBJ1-4; D is unresolved. The CDR3 sequence is 15 residues long. V was pared by 5 bases and J by 2 bases, with 12 bases between. CDR1 MDHEN and CDR2 SYDVKM come from the germline V gene. In DNA form, the CDR3 reads TGTGCCAGCAGTCCAGCGGGAGGCACTAATGAAAAACTGTTTTTT. It specifies CASSPAGGTNEKLFF.

This clone was detected a few times. The V gene is TRBV7-2, the J gene TRBJ2-1, with TRBD2 matching 8 bases. Germline-derived CDR1 and CDR2 are SGHTA and FQGNSA. This CDR3 spans 17 amino acids. Germline trimming cut 5 bases from V and 3 bases from J; bases unmatched to any gene: 12. CDR3 in amino acids: CASSLAFGGGNYNEQFF. The CDR3 bases are TGTGCCAGCAGCCTCGCGTTTGGCGGGGGGAACTACAATGAGCAGTTCTTC.

This chain uses TRBV9 with TRBJ2-2; D uncertain. Germline CDR1 reads SGDLS; CDR2 reads YYNGEE. V dropped 0 bases and J dropped 6 bases, with 9 bases sitting between them. The CDR3 totals 14 residues. CDR3 bases: TGTGCCAGCAGCGTAGAGCCACTTTCCGGGGAGCTGTTTTTT. Translating it yields CASSVEPLSGELFF.

The chain joins TRBV6-1 to TRBJ2-7; 7 bases align to TRBD2. Germline V gene sequence: CDR1 MNHNS, CDR2 SASEGT. The CDR3 consists of 15 residues. J was trimmed by 2 bases and V by 2 bases; bases with no gene match: 6. CDR3 sequence reads: CASSEKSSGTYEQYF. The CDR3 DNA reads as TGTGCCAGCAGTGAAAAGTCTAGCGGAACCTACGAGCAGTACTTC.

V usage is TRBV11-3 and J usage is TRBJ2-7; 9 bases fit TRBD2. The junction had 4 bases not matched to a gene; V was cut back by 3 bases and J by 4 bases. The CDR3 is 14 residues long. Germline-derived CDR1 and CDR2 are SGHNT and YENEEA. CDR3 coding DNA: TGTGCCAGCAGCTTTAGCGGGGGTAATTACGAGCAGTACTTC. This translates into CASSFSGGNYEQYF.

The V call is TRBV6-2 or TRBV6-3, the J call TRBJ2-1; 10 nucleotides agree with TRBD2. This CDR3 is built from 17 residues. Germline CDR1 is MNHEY and CDR2 is SVGEGT. The trim removed 0 bases at V and 3 bases at J, leaving 5 bases unmatched. The CDR3 loop is CASSYSPLAGIYNEQFF. The CDR3 DNA follows: TGTGCCAGCAGTTACTCACCACTAGCGGGGATCTACAATGAGCAGTTCTTC.

The chain recombines TRBV11-3 with TRBJ2-1; D is perhaps TRBD2 (5 bases). Trimming removed 5 bases from V and 4 bases from J, with 24 bases in between. This CDR3 is built from 18 residues. Looked up from germline, CDR1 is SGHNT and CDR2 is YENEEA. As DNA, the CDR3 is TGTGCCAGCAGCCCAGCGGATCGGCGACTTACGCCTTACAATGAGCAGTTCTTC. Protein sequence: CASSPADRRLTPYNEQFF.

V gene TRBV18 combines with J gene TRBJ2-5; TRBD1 is a possible D gene (6 bases). V lost 3 bases to trimming and J lost 5 bases, with 16 bases between them. The germline V gene encodes CDR1 KGHSH and CDR2 LQKENI. The CDR3 consists of 15 residues. CDR3 nucleotides: TGTGCCAGCTCACCCAGCACAGGGTATGCGGAGACCCAGTACTTC. Its protein is CASSPSTGYAETQYF.

This clone showed up just once. This chain uses TRBV7-9 with TRBJ1-5; 12 bases align to TRBD1. The germline V gene encodes CDR1 SEHNR and CDR2 FQNEAQ (reference sequence). The CDR3 has 15 residues. J gave up 6 bases and V 5 bases, and 5 bases lay outside the gene matches. CDR3 nucleotide sequence: TGTGCCAGCAGCACCGGGACAGGGGGCATTCAGCCCCAGCATTTT. Its translation: CASSTGTGGIQPQHF.

The chain carries TRBV25-1 and TRBJ1-1; TRBD1 is a possible D gene (5 bases). CDR3 length: 13 amino acids. The V gene lost 6 bases and the J gene lost 7 bases, with 15 bases spanning the gap. Germline CDR1 MGHDK, CDR2 SYGVNS. For the CDR3, the DNA is TGTGCCAGCAGGTCCCGGGGGACCGGTGAAGCTTTCTTT. Its translation is CASRSRGTGEAFF.

This clone was detected only once. V and J are TRBV11-3 and TRBJ2-7; D is undetermined. There are 13 residues in the CDR3. Deletions cut 5 bases from V and 4 bases from J, with 12 bases between. CDR1 and CDR2 (germline): SGHNT, YENEEA. The CDR3: CASSLYSKYEQYF. The CDR3 DNA follows: TGTGCCAGCAGCCTTTACAGTAAATACGAGCAGTACTTC. Using reference TRBV11-3 and TRBJ2-7 for the parts outside the CDR3, the full variable domain is EAGVVQSPRYKIIEKKQPVAFWCNPISGHNTLYWYLQNLGQGPELLIRYENEEAVDDSQLPKDRFSAERLKGVDSTLKIQPAELGDSAVYLCASSLYSKYEQYFGPGTRLTVT.

The chain uses TRBV6-1 and TRBJ2-3; 8 nucleotides match TRBD2. The germline V gene encodes CDR1 MNHNS and CDR2 SASEGT. Trimming took 1 base from V and 7 from J; bases not matched to a gene: 10. The CDR3 is made up of 16 amino acids. The CDR3 here is CASSEGVGGGENTQYF. Here the CDR3 DNA reads TGTGCCAGCAGTGAAGGGGTCGGGGGGGGCGAAAATACGCAGTATTTT.

This clone occurred once. The gene calls are TRBV5-8 and TRBJ2-6; 8 bases match TRBD1. Germline loops: CDR1 SGHTS, CDR2 YDEGEE. J was trimmed by 0 bases and V by 0 bases; bases with no gene match: 8. The CDR3 has 19 residues. The CDR3 region has the DNA TGTGCCAGCAGCTTGGAAGAGGGACAGGCTTTCTCTGGGGCCAACGTCCTGACTTTC. It translates to CASSLEEGQAFSGANVLTF.

The chain is built from TRBV19 and TRBJ2-3; D possibly corresponds to TRBD2 (6 bases). The ends were cut back, 3 bases at V and 0 bases at J, with 13 bases in the middle. Germline lookup yields CDR1 LNHDA and CDR2 SQIVND (reference sequence). The CDR3 is made up of 16 amino acids. The DNA of the CDR3 is TGTGCCAGTAGTATTCCCGGGACTTCCAGCACAGATACGCAGTATTTT. This translates into CASSIPGTSSTDTQYF.

This chain connects TRBV5-5 to TRBJ2-2, with TRBD2 identical over 12 bases. From germline, CDR1 is SGHKS and CDR2 YYEKEE (reference sequence). The CDR3 sequence is 19 residues long. With 0 bases clipped from V and 1 base from J, the junction kept 7 bases outside the gene matches. The CDR3 region has the DNA TGTGCCAGCAGCTTGGAAATAAGACTAGCGGGGGAGAACACCGGGGAGCTGTTTTTT. It codes for CASSLEIRLAGENTGELFF.